This T cell receptor beta chain derives from a study of early T cells in non-severe SARS-CoV-2 infection. Study information: The study sequenced bulk RNA from unsorted whole blood, with chains unpaired.

The CDR3 has 13 residues. The V gene lost 6 bases and the J gene lost 1 base, with 10 bases spanning the gap. Per germline, CDR1 SEHNR and CDR2 FQNEAQ (reference sequence). TCRdb re-called the 5' RACE reads with MiXCR, one entry per CDR3 protein. The table includes about 89,000 distinct CDR3 sequences, over 15% detected once. The sequence came from an adult who was a healthcare worker with PCR-confirmed SARS-CoV-2 infection or an uninfected control (not recorded which). The chain has TRBV7-9 and TRBJ2-7; D is perhaps TRBD1 (5 bases). The sample here was whole blood, taken at baseline. The CDR3, as DNA: TGTGCCAGCAGTCGGACATCATCCTACGAGCAGTACTTC. Protein product: CASSRTSSYEQYF.